The 32 T cell receptor beta chains listed next were all sequenced from one sample in a study of T cell responses to AZD1222 COVID-19 vaccine. The table came from immunoSEQ multiplex PCR; TCRdb's copy has only in-frame clones and leaves some out. The table lists about 110,000 clones, 90% of them singletons. The specimen comprised peripheral blood, sampled 28 days after the second AZD1222 dose. All receptors derive from an adult who received the AZD1222 COVID-19 vaccine.

This clone is medium-sized by share. V usage is TRBV27 and J usage is TRBJ2-7; 7 positions agree with TRBD1. This CDR3 is built from 15 residues. J was trimmed by 0 bases and V by 3 bases; bases with no gene match: 5. Germline V lookup: CDR1 MNHEY, CDR2 SMNVEV (reference sequence). The CDR3 region is CASSLGQTLSYEQYF. DNA of the CDR3: TGTGCCAGCAGTTTGGGACAGACTCTCTCCTACGAGCAGTACTTC.

This clone came up once. CDR3 sequence: CASREPTGGIGELFF. CDR3 DNA sequence: TGTGCCAGCAGAGAACCCACAGGGGGCATTGGGGAGCTGTTTTTT. The rearrangement joins TRBV27 to TRBJ2-2; 9 positions match TRBD1. CDR1 and CDR2 (germline): MNHEY, SMNVEV (reference sequence). The ends lost 6 bases at V and 8 bases at J; junction bases unmatched: 10. The CDR3 spans 15 residues.

This clone has only one observation. The chain links TRBV25-1 to TRBJ2-7; D unresolved. The V end was cut by 1 base, the J end by 5 bases, with 15 bases between. CDR3 size: 15 residues. From germline, CDR1 is MGHDK and CDR2 SYGVNS. Here the CDR3 reads CASSESGRKNHEQYF. The CDR3 DNA reads TGTGCCAGCAGTGAATCGGGCAGGAAGAATCACGAGCAGTACTTC.

This clone was counted a single time. The chain couples TRBV27 to TRBJ2-1; the D gene is possibly TRBD2 (6 bases). Germline values: CDR1 MNHEY, CDR2 SMNVEV (reference sequence). V was trimmed by 1 base and J by 6 bases, leaving 16 bases between them. The CDR3 is 16 amino acids. The CDR3 coding sequence is TGTGCCAGCAGTTTATTTGGGCGCGGGATGAGCAATGAGCAGTTCTTC. This codes for CASSLFGRGMSNEQFF.

V and J are TRBV11-2 and TRBJ2-7; possibly TRBD1 for D (6 bases). This CDR3 has 14 residues. V shed 5 bases and J shed 2 bases, with 13 bases lying between them. Germline loops: CDR1 SGHAT, CDR2 FQNNGV. This chain's CDR3 is CASSQRQVPYEQYF. In DNA form, the CDR3 reads TGTGCCAGCAGCCAAAGACAGGTGCCCTACGAGCAGTACTTC. The whole variable domain, filled in from reference TRBV11-2 and TRBJ2-7, reads EAGVAQSPRYKIIEKRQSVAFWCNPISGHATLYWYQQILGQGPKLLIQFQNNGVVDDSQLPKDRFSAERLKGVDSTLKIQPAKLEDSAVYLCASSQRQVPYEQYFGPGTRLTVT.

The genes are TRBV12-3 or TRBV12-4 and TRBJ2-7; D unclear. The CDR3 sequence is 13 residues long. Trimming stripped 6 bases from V and 0 bases from J, with 9 bases between. The CDR3 DNA follows: TGTGCCAGCAGCCTTGACATCTCCTACGAGCAGTACTTC. Residues: CASSLDISYEQYF.

The chain combines TRBV7-3 with TRBJ2-5, with no clear D. V was pared by 2 bases and J by 5 bases, with 15 bases between. The CDR3 runs to 15 residues. Germline lookup yields CDR1 SGHTA and CDR2 FQGTGA. CDR3 in DNA: TGTGCCAGCAGCTTAGGCATATCCACGCCGGAGACCCAGTACTTC. As protein: CASSLGISTPETQYF.

This chain connects TRBV15 to TRBJ1-2; D gene unclear. Germline V gene lookup returns CDR1 LNHNV and CDR2 YYDKDF (reference sequence). This CDR3 has 12 amino acids. V lost 3 bases and J 8 bases, leaving 10 bases between the germline ends. CDR3: CATSSRVRGYTF. CDR3 coding DNA: TGTGCCACCAGCAGTCGGGTTCGAGGCTACACCTTC. The whole variable domain, remainder taken from reference TRBV15 and TRBJ1-2, is DAMVIQNPRYQVTQFGKPVTLSCSQTLNHNVMYWYQQKSSQAPKLLFHYYDKDFNNEADTPDNFQSRRPNTSFCFLDIRSPGLGDTAMYLCATSSRVRGYTFGSGTRLTVV.

The chain has TRBV7-9 and TRBJ1-2; 7 bases are shared with TRBD1. The CDR3 has 16 residues. Germline loops: CDR1 SEHNR, CDR2 FQNEAQ (reference sequence). The J segment lost 4 bases and the V segment lost 5 bases, leaving 13 bases of the junction unmatched. The DNA for the CDR3 is TGTGCCAGCAGCCCCGTCCGCGGGACAGAGACCTATGGCTACACCTTC. It encodes CASSPVRGTETYGYTF.

This chain uses TRBV7-2 with TRBJ2-7; D possibly corresponds to TRBD1 (6 bases). The CDR3 loop spans 13 amino acids. CDR1 is SGHTA, CDR2 FQGNSA, per germline. Trimming cost V 3 bases and J 2 bases, with 8 bases left between them. The CDR3: CASSLTGAYEQYF. The CDR3 nucleotides are TGTGCCAGCAGCTTGACAGGAGCCTACGAGCAGTACTTC.

V gene TRBV7-8 combines with J gene TRBJ2-1; D is possibly TRBD1 or TRBD2 (5 bases each). The germline V and J ends were trimmed by 1 base and 0 bases, with 10 bases remaining between them. CDR3 length: 16 amino acids. Per the germline V gene, CDR1 is SGHVS and CDR2 is FQNEAQ. The CDR3 nucleotides are TGTGCCAGCAGCTTAGTCGGGGCCGGCTCCTACAATGAGCAGTTCTTC. It encodes CASSLVGAGSYNEQFF. Supplemented by reference TRBV7-8 and TRBJ2-1, the full variable domain reads GAGVSQSPRYKVAKRGQDVALRCDPISGHVSLFWYQQALGQGPEFLTYFQNEAQLDKSGLPSDRFFAERPEGSVSTLKIQRTQQEDSAVYLCASSLVGAGSYNEQFFGPGTRLTVL.

This chain uses TRBV24-1 with TRBJ2-7, with TRBD1 identical over 9 bases. This CDR3 spans 15 amino acids. From germline, CDR1 is KGHDR and CDR2 SFDVKD. Unmatched junction bases numbered 6, after V lost 4 bases and J lost 3 bases. In nucleotides, the CDR3 is TGTGCCACCAGTGACAGCGGGACAGGGATCTACGAGCAGTACTTC. Translation gives CATSDSGTGIYEQYF.

V and J are TRBV18 and TRBJ2-7; 7 bases agree with TRBD2. CDR1 is KGHSH, CDR2 LQKENI, per germline. J was trimmed by 7 bases and V by 5 bases; bases with no gene match: 8. The CDR3 loop spans 13 amino acids. The chain's CDR3 is CASSSSLAEEQYF. In DNA, the CDR3 is TGTGCCAGCTCATCCTCGCTAGCGGAGGAGCAGTACTTC.

There are a few counts of this clone. The V and J genes are TRBV6-5 and TRBJ2-2; no clear D gene. CDR3 size: 13 residues. The germline V gene encodes CDR1 MNHEY and CDR2 SVGAGI. Trimming took 10 bases from V and 3 from J, leaving 12 bases between them. The CDR3 coding sequence is TGTGCCACTGGGCGCGGATACACCGGGGAGCTGTTTTTT. Amino acids: CATGRGYTGELFF.

V usage is TRBV12-3 or TRBV12-4 and J usage is TRBJ2-7; D perhaps matches TRBD1 (5 bases). Trimming left V 5 bases short and J 2 bases short, with 7 bases between. The CDR3 is 12 amino acids. CDR3 sequence reads: CASSQGAYEQYF. The CDR3 DNA sequence: TGTGCCAGCAGTCAAGGGGCCTACGAGCAGTACTTC.

This chain connects TRBV27 to TRBJ2-5, with TRBD2 identical over 8 bases. Trimming cost V 8 bases and J 4 bases; bases outside gene matches: 6. The CDR3 has 13 amino acids. Germline V lookup: CDR1 MNHEY, CDR2 SMNVEV (reference sequence). The CDR3 sequence is CASGDSGVETQYF. In DNA, the CDR3 is TGTGCCAGCGGAGATAGCGGGGTAGAGACCCAGTACTTC.

The V and J genes are TRBV9 and TRBJ2-1, with D maybe TRBD2 (5 bases). This CDR3 has 14 residues. Per the germline V gene, CDR1 is SGDLS and CDR2 is YYNGEE. V was trimmed by 0 bases and J by 8 bases, leaving 12 bases between them. Here the CDR3 reads CASSVGMFGDEQFF. In nucleotides, the CDR3 is TGTGCCAGCAGCGTAGGGATGTTCGGGGATGAGCAGTTCTTC.

The chain carries TRBV28 and TRBJ2-1, with a weak D call TRBD1 (6 bases). The germline gives CDR1 MDHEN, CDR2 SYDVKM. Trimming removed 7 bases from V and 2 bases from J, with 12 bases in between. CDR3 length: 14 residues. The CDR3: CASNSGQTYNEQFF. The CDR3 bases are TGTGCCAGCAACTCAGGACAGACCTACAATGAGCAGTTCTTC.

The chain combines TRBV2 with TRBJ1-5; no clear D. The V gene's germline CDR1 is SNHLY and CDR2 FYNNEI. The CDR3 is 14 amino acids. Trimming took 2 bases from V and 2 from J, leaving 7 bases between them. CDR3 bases: TGTGCCAGCAGTGAACGGCAAGGCAATCAGCCCCAGCATTTT. This encodes CASSERQGNQPQHF.

The chain recombines TRBV19 with TRBJ1-4; D unclear. The CDR3 covers 14 residues. From germline, CDR1 is LNHDA and CDR2 SQIVND (reference sequence). Trimming shortened V by 3 bases and J by 4 bases, and 9 bases separated the two germline ends. The CDR3 nucleotides read TGTGCCAGTAGTATGGGTACCCTTAATGAAAAACTGTTTTTT. The encoded protein is CASSMGTLNEKLFF.

This clone was counted between two and nine times. The chain carries TRBV6-5 and TRBJ1-6; the D is unclear. Trimming took off 6 bases at V and 10 bases at J, with 16 bases between the two ends. The CDR3 totals 14 residues. From germline, CDR1 is MNHEY and CDR2 SVGAGI. The CDR3 region has the DNA TGTGCCAGCAGAATACAAGGTCTTAACTCACCCCTCCACTTT. Protein: CASRIQGLNSPLHF.

The chain joins TRBV7-9 to TRBJ2-3, with D perhaps assigned TRBD1 or TRBD2 (5 bases each). Between the trimmed V and J ends, which lost 5 bases and 4 bases, there was a span of 10 bases. This CDR3 has 13 amino acids. CDR1 and CDR2 (germline): SEHNR, FQNEAQ (reference sequence). CDR3: CASSTTGPDTQYF. In DNA form, the CDR3 reads TGTGCCAGCAGCACAACGGGGCCAGATACGCAGTATTTT. Using reference TRBV7-9 and TRBJ2-3 for the parts outside the CDR3, the full variable domain is DTGVSQNPRHKITKRGQNVTFRCDPISEHNRLYWYRQTLGQGPEFLTYFQNEAQLEKSRLLSDRFSAERPKGSFSTLEIQRTEQGDSAMYLCASSTTGPDTQYFGPGTRLTVL.

This chain connects TRBV4-2 to TRBJ2-7; D remains ambiguous. Germline V lookup: CDR1 LGHNA, CDR2 YNFKEQ. Trimming shortened V by 0 bases and J by 4 bases, and 7 bases separated the two germline ends. The CDR3 runs to 13 residues. The CDR3 coding sequence is TGTGCCAGCAGCCAAGATTTAGAGTACGAGCAGTACTTC. Encoded protein: CASSQDLEYEQYF.

The gene calls are TRBV5-1 and TRBJ2-7, with D unresolved. The CDR3 totals 15 residues. Per germline, CDR1 SGHRS and CDR2 YFSETQ. V lost 1 base, J lost 0 bases, and 11 bases lay in between. The CDR3 reads CASSLMATSSYEQYF. CDR3 bases: TGCGCCAGCAGCTTGATGGCAACCAGCTCCTACGAGCAGTACTTC.

The chain joins TRBV3-1 (or the pseudogene TRBV3-2) to TRBJ1-2; 7 bases align to TRBD1. Germline V CDR1 and CDR2: LGHDT, YNNKEL (reference sequence). There are 14 residues in the CDR3. V trimming: 4 bases; J trimming: 2 bases; junction bases outside the gene matches: 4. The CDR3 DNA reads as TGTGCCAGCAGCCTACGGGGACAGAACTATGGCTACACCTTC. The encoded protein is CASSLRGQNYGYTF.

The chain couples TRBV28 to TRBJ2-5; the D gene is possibly TRBD1 (5 bases). The CDR3 totals 14 residues. V was clipped by 8 bases and J by 3 bases, with 16 bases between them. The germline gives CDR1 MDHEN, CDR2 SYDVKM. In nucleotides, the CDR3 is TGTGCCAGCGCACTAAAAATAGGGGAAGAGACCCAGTACTTC. Encoded protein: CASALKIGEETQYF. Combining the CDR3 with reference TRBV28 and TRBJ2-5 gives the whole variable domain DVKVTQSSRYLVKRTGEKVFLECVQDMDHENMFWYRQDPGLGLRLIYFSYDVKMKEKGDIPEGYSVSREKKERFSLILESASTNQTSMYLCASALKIGEETQYFGPGTRLLVL.

The chain joins TRBV5-5 to TRBJ1-2; 7 bases map to TRBD1. CDR1 and CDR2 from the germline V gene are SGHKS and YYEKEE (reference sequence). The CDR3 loop spans 14 amino acids. V gave up 4 bases and J gave up 4 bases; unmatched junction bases: 7. The DNA of the CDR3 is TGTGCCAGCAGCATACAGGGGAACAGCTATGGCTACACCTTC. This codes for CASSIQGNSYGYTF.

This chain uses TRBV2 with TRBJ1-4; D gene uncertain. Germline V gene data show CDR1 as SNHLY and CDR2 as FYNNEI. Trimming took 1 base from V and 7 from J, leaving 13 bases between them. The CDR3 covers 15 residues. The CDR3 bases are TGTGCCAGCAGTGAAGAGCAGGCGAAGGGTGAAAAACTGTTTTTT. This translates into CASSEEQAKGEKLFF.

V gene TRBV6-5 combines with J gene TRBJ2-7; possibly TRBD1 or TRBD2 for D (5 bases each). Trimming took off 3 bases at V and 1 base at J, with 10 bases between the two ends. Germline assignment: CDR1 MNHEY and CDR2 SVGAGI. The CDR3 runs to 14 residues. For the CDR3, the DNA is TGTGCCAGCAGTTATGGGGACCGATCCTACGAGCAGTACTTC. It specifies CASSYGDRSYEQYF.

This chain connects TRBV5-1 to TRBJ1-4; D unresolved. CDR3 size: 11 residues. V lost 0 bases and J lost 12, with 6 bases in between. Germline V gene lookup returns CDR1 SGHRS and CDR2 YFSETQ. CDR3 DNA: TGCGCCAGCAGCTTGGGATCCGAACTGTTTTTT. Its protein is CASSLGSELFF.

This rearrangement joins TRBV3-1 (or the pseudogene TRBV3-2) to TRBJ1-1, with D possibly matching TRBD1 (6 bases). Germline CDR1 is LGHDT and CDR2 is YNNKEL (reference sequence). This CDR3 has 14 residues. The V gene lost 4 bases and the J gene lost 0 bases, with 9 bases spanning the gap. The CDR3 DNA is TGTGCCAGCAGCCTCGGACAGCTGAACACTGAAGCTTTCTTT. Its translation is CASSLGQLNTEAFF.

The chain links TRBV5-4 to TRBJ1-1, with D maybe TRBD1 (5 bases). V lost 5 bases, J lost 1 base, and 9 bases lay in between. CDR1 is SGHNT, CDR2 YYREEE, per germline (reference sequence). This CDR3 spans 13 amino acids. The CDR3 DNA reads TGTGCCAGCAGGCGGGGGGGGAACACTGAAGCTTTCTTT. Its translation is CASRRGGNTEAFF.